The next 2 T cell receptor beta chains were all read from a single sample in a study of monozygotic twins with inflammatory bowel disease. TCRdb re-called the 5' RACE reads, yielding one record per CDR3 amino acid sequence without DNA. The listing records around 410,000 distinct CDR3 sequences. Source material: blood. These receptors all come from a human donor with ulcerative colitis or Crohn's disease, or a healthy co-twin of an affected twin (not recorded which).

The chain joins TRBV5-1 to TRBJ2-3. Germline-derived CDR1 and CDR2 are SGHRS and YFSETQ. This CDR3 is built from 14 residues. CDR3: CASSSGLSTDTQYF.

The gene calls are TRBV7-9 and TRBJ2-7. The CDR3 runs to 14 residues. The germline V gene has CDR1 SEHNR and CDR2 FQNEAQ (reference sequence). The CDR3 spells CASSLEQTGYEQYF.